Here is one TCR beta chain with its context. This entry is derived from a study of blood T cell repertoires in COVID-19. Study-level background: T cells, B-cell-depleted T cells, or PBMCs provided the cDNA or gDNA that served as material.

In the original processing: Reference gene primer amplification gave estimated nucleated cell counts. The repertoire was sequenced with immunoSEQ multiplex PCR; TCRdb's copy has only in-frame clones and lacks some. That table supplies the V and J calls and clone size; D and trimming were determined from the DNA. The repertoire has fewer than 200,000 clones, 80% to 85% of them found once; the top ten carry under 13%. The specimen sequenced was peripheral blood. The sequence was collected from a man between 65 and 85 years old with active or convalescent COVID-19.

The CDR3 here is CATSRDPTSGGETQYF. CDR3 DNA: TGTGCCACCAGCAGAGACCCCACTAGCGGGGGGGAGACCCAGTACTTC. J is TRBJ2-5 and V is TRBV15, with 12 bases lining up with TRBD2. The CDR3 has 16 residues. V was clipped by 0 bases and J by 5 bases; unmatched bases: 4. Germline assignment: CDR1 LNHNV and CDR2 YYDKDF (reference sequence).